The clone carrying this TCR beta chain was seen more than once but under ten times. The antigen remains unidentified. TCRdb redid the clone calls on the PCR reads using MiXCR. Of 30,000 to 40,000 clones listed, around a third are singletons. Among the patients, none had received any treatment before thyroid surgery. This record belongs to a study of metastatic and nonmetastatic thyroid tumors. In the study overall: For malignant and benign thyroid patients, tumor or nodule tissue and blood were the sources whose repertoires were compared. The study's findings and limits: Malignant tumors reportedly showed significantly higher TCR beta diversity than benign nodules in both blood and tumor.

This CDR3 has 15 residues. In germline, CDR1 is LNHNV, CDR2 YYDKDF (reference sequence). V shed 0 bases and J shed 9 bases, with 12 bases lying between them. Sequenced material: tumor tissue. This clonotype was sampled from a female donor with papillary thyroid cancer or a benign thyroid nodule (not recorded which). Some clones in this sample may be carry-over from other donors' samples. The rearrangement links TRBV15 to TRBJ1-6, with a tentative D call TRBD1 (6 bases). CDR3 sequence: CATSRDQGGASPLHF. CDR3 nucleotide sequence: TGTGCCACCAGCAGAGATCAAGGGGGGGCTTCACCCCTCCACTTT.